The clone carrying this T cell receptor beta chain has just one count. This entry belongs to a study of blood T cell repertoires in COVID-19. CDR3 length equals 16 residues. CDR1 and CDR2 from the germline V gene are SGHAT and FQNNGV. With 0 bases removed from V and 0 bases from J, the gap between germline ends came to 9 bases. The data were produced by immunoSEQ multiplex PCR, yet TCRdb's version contains in-frame clones alone and is incomplete. The data contain 160,000 or so clones, around 84% of them singletons. The sequenced sample consisted of PBMCs or T cells enriched from blood (not recorded which). The chain joins TRBV11-2 to TRBJ2-4; weak D call: TRBD2 (6 bases). This TCR came from a woman in her 50s who had recovered from COVID-19. CDR3: CASSLDRRVAKNIQYF. CDR3 DNA: TGTGCCAGCAGCTTAGATAGGAGGGTAGCCAAAAACATTCAGTACTTC.